The T cell receptor (beta chain) described here comes from a study of T cells in Graves' hyperthyroidism and ophthalmopathy. Orbital computed tomography, thyroid ultrasound, serum thyroxine and TRAb, and clinical symptoms together informed the diagnoses. The PBMCs were taken from around 10 ml of fresh peripheral blood. Amplified regions were TCR beta CDR3 sequences from RNA transcripts. Primed by the HTBI set, a first-round RT-PCR was run on the TCR CDR3. Each CDR3 protein gets one entry after TCRdb re-called the multiplex PCR reads with MiXCR. The sample includes just under 750,000 distinct CDR3 sequences, around 40% of them seen just once. This CDR3 contains 15 residues. CDR1 is MNHNY and CDR2 is SVGAGI in the germline V gene (reference sequence). V was clipped by 2 bases and J by 0 bases, with 8 bases between them.

V gene TRBV6-6 combines with J gene TRBJ1-5; D uncertain. The specimen was blood. The sequence was collected from a woman aged 40 to 50 with Graves' hyperthyroidism. The CDR3: CASSYAESSNQPQHF. Here the CDR3 DNA reads TGTGCCAGCAGTTACGCAGAAAGTAGCAATCAGCCCCAGCATTTT.